The clone carrying this T cell receptor (beta chain) has ten or more counts. Unique molecular identifiers were incorporated during preparation of the TCRbeta library. TCRdb reprocessed the PCR reads via MiXCR and lists one record per CDR3 protein. The sample shows 210,000 or so distinct CDR3 sequences, 8% to 10% of them seen only once. Germline-derived CDR1 and CDR2 are ENHRY and SYGVKD. With 8 bases removed from V and 6 bases from J, the gap between germline ends came to 11 bases. CDR3 length equals 12 residues. The data are from a study of T-cell reconstitution after alpha-beta-depleted transplantation in children.

This chain connects TRBV10-3 to TRBJ2-1; the D gene is possibly TRBD2 (5 bases). The source is a human donor who donated a stem cell graft to a child with acute lymphoblastic leukemia. Sequencing used PBMCs from the stem cell graft donor, obtained from the stem cell graft. CDR3 amino acids: CAIRVDSNEQFF. Here the CDR3 DNA reads TGTGCCATCCGGGTGGACTCCAATGAGCAGTTCTTC.